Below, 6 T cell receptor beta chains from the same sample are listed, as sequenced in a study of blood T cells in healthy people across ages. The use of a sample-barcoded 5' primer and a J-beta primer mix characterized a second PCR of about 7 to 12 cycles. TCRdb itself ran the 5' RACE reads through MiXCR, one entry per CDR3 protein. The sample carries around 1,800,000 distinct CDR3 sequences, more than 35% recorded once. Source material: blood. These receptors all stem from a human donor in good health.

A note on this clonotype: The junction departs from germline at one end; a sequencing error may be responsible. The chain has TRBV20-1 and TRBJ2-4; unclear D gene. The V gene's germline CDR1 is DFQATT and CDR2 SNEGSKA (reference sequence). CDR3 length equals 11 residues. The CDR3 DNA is TGCAGTGCTAAATCGGTCAACATTCGGTACTTC. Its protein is CSAKSVNIRYF.

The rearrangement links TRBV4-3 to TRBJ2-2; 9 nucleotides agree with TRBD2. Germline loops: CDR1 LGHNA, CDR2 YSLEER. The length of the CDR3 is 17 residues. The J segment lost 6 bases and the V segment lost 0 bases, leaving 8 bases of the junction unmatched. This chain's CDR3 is CASSQDVRGGVSGELFF. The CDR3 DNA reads TGCGCCAGCAGCCAAGATGTGCGGGGGGGCGTCTCCGGGGAGCTGTTTTTT.

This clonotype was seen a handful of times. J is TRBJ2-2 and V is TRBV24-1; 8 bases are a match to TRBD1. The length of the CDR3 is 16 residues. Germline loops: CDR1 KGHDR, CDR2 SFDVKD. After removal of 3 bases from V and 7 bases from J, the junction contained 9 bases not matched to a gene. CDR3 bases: TGTGCCACCAGTGATCCTCACCTACAGGGGGACGGGGAGCTGTTTTTT. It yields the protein CATSDPHLQGDGELFF.

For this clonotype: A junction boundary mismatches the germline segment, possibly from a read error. The CDR3 region is CASGEGRIADTQYF. CDR3 bases: TGTGCCAGCGGTGAAGGCCGGATAGCAGATACGCAGTATTTT. This rearrangement joins TRBV2 to TRBJ2-3; D not resolved. This CDR3 comprises 14 residues. Germline CDR1 SNHLY, CDR2 FYNNEI.

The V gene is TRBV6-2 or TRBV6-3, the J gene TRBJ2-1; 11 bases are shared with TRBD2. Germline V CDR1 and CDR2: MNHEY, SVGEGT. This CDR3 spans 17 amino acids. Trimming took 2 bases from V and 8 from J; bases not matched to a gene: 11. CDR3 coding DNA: TGTGCCAGCAGTTACCCCATAGCGGGGGGGCCGGTCGATGAGCAGTTCTTC. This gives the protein CASSYPIAGGPVDEQFF.

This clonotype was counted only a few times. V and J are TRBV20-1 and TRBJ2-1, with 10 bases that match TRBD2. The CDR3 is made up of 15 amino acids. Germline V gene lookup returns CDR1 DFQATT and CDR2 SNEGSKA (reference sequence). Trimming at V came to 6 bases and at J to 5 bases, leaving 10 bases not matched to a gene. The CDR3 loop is CSALNLAGDHNEQFF. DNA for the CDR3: TGCAGTGCACTAAATCTAGCGGGGGACCACAATGAGCAGTTCTTC.